In this sample, the clone carrying this TCR beta chain turned up a few times. Its antigen is not known. This sample is part of a study of Graves' ophthalmopathy and Graves' hyperthyroidism. Study-wide points: With a specificity of about 73% and a sensitivity of around 70%, the model predicted ophthalmopathy progression.

The TCR beta CDR3 regions underwent amplification from RNA transcripts. After a first-round RT-PCR with HTBI primers, a second-round multiplex PCR was run. TCRdb recomputed calls from the multiplex PCR reads with MiXCR, one row per CDR3 protein. Among about 740,000 distinct CDR3 sequences listed, roughly 40% were seen once. The specimen was peripheral blood. This receptor was taken from an adult man with Graves' ophthalmopathy.

CDR3 DNA sequence: TGTGCCAGCAGTTTCGTACAGGGTGATGAAAAACTGTTTTTT. As protein: CASSFVQGDEKLFF. This chain joins TRBV12-3 or TRBV12-4 and TRBJ1-4, with D possibly being TRBD1 (6 bases). V was shortened by 3 bases and J by 6 bases, with 11 bases between the two germline ends. There are 14 residues in the CDR3.